The 15 T cell receptor beta chains below all came from one sample that was sequenced in a study of blood T cell repertoires in COVID-19 (dated by TCRdb to 2019 to 2021). The library was prepared using the immunoSEQ multiplex PCR assay. Here the immuneACCESS table is served through TCRdb, limited to in-frame sequences with V and J called. Missing clones are a known gap in these copies; in checked studies unresolved V genes cover under half, and the rest lacks a known reason. The sample table contains fewer than 450,000 clones; only one count was recorded for about 90% of them. Clones ranked in the top ten supply 0.55% to 0.75% of the sample. Specimen: PBMCs or T cells enriched from blood (not recorded which). These receptor sequences come from a young man who had recovered from COVID-19.

This clone was found a few times. The chain is built from TRBV13 and TRBJ1-5, with 7 bases aligning to TRBD1. The J segment lost 2 bases and the V segment lost 4 bases, leaving 5 bases of the junction unmatched. Germline CDR1 reads PRHDT; CDR2 reads FYEKMQ (reference sequence). The CDR3 is 15 amino acids. The CDR3, as DNA: TGTGCCAGCAGCTCTAGCGACAGGGGCAATCAGCCCCAGCATTTT. Residues: CASSSSDRGNQPQHF. The whole variable domain, filled in from reference TRBV13 and TRBJ1-5, reads AAGVIQSPRHLIKEKRETATLKCYPIPRHDTVYWYQQGPGQDPQFLISFYEKMQSDKGSIPDRFSAQQFSDYHSELNMSSLELGDSALYFCASSSSDRGNQPQHFGDGTRLSIL.

This chain's CDR3 is CASSSGGDGYTF. The CDR3 DNA sequence: TGTGCCAGCAGCTCAGGGGGAGATGGCTACACCTTC. V gene TRBV7-3 combines with J gene TRBJ1-2; TRBD1 aligns across 7 bases. Germline CDR1 reads SGHTA; CDR2 reads FQGTGA. V lost 4 bases, J lost 6 bases, and 2 bases stayed unmatched. The CDR3 extends over 12 amino acids.

The chain links TRBV5-1 to TRBJ2-5; no reliable D call. Trimming removed 4 bases at V and 0 bases at J, with 10 bases between. This CDR3 has 14 amino acids. The germline CDR1 and CDR2 sequences are SGHRS and YFSETQ. The CDR3 DNA is TGCGCCAGCAGCCCTTTAGCTTACCAAGAGACCCAGTACTTC. It yields the protein CASSPLAYQETQYF.

The rearrangement joins TRBV29-1 to TRBJ2-1; 8 nucleotides line up with TRBD2. Germline-derived CDR1 and CDR2 are SQVTM and ANQGSEA. The CDR3 consists of 17 residues. Germline trimming cut 4 bases from V and 6 bases from J; bases unmatched to any gene: 17. The DNA of the CDR3 is TGCAGCGTTGTCTACACCCGGGTAGCGGGGCGTACCAATGAGCAGTTCTTC. Its protein is CSVVYTRVAGRTNEQFF.

The chain couples TRBV19 to TRBJ1-2; TRBD1 aligns across 9 bases. This CDR3 region has 15 residues. The V and J ends lost 8 bases and 4 bases, in that order; junction bases with no gene match: 11. Germline CDR1 and CDR2: LNHDA and SQIVND (reference sequence). The chain's CDR3 is CASSPGQGSIYGYTF. DNA of the CDR3: TGTGCCAGTTCGCCGGGACAGGGAAGTATCTATGGCTACACCTTC. The full variable domain, completed using reference TRBV19 and TRBJ1-2, is DGGITQSPKYLFRKEGQNVTLSCEQNLNHDAMYWYRQDPGQGLRLIYYSQIVNDFQKGDIAEGYSVSREKKESFPLTVTSAQKNPTAFYLCASSPGQGSIYGYTFGSGTRLTVV.

The chain combines TRBV21-1 with TRBJ2-3; the table's D call of TRBD1 was not tested on the DNA. TRBV21-1 is deemed a pseudogene. The CDR3 covers 20 residues. The CDR3 loop is CASSKLPPGARGDSTDTQYF. In nucleotides, the CDR3 is TGTGCCAGCAGCAAGCTCCCCCCCGGGGCCAGGGGAGATAGCACAGATACGCAGTATTTT.

This clone was recorded only once. The CDR3 is CASSLGGTGYNSPLHF. The CDR3 region has the DNA TGTGCCAGCAGCCTAGGTGGGACAGGGTATAATTCACCCCTCCACTTT. This sequence joins TRBV11-3 and TRBJ1-6; 9 nucleotides agree with TRBD1. V lost 5 bases to trimming and J lost 4 bases; unmatched junction nucleotides: 6. This CDR3 contains 16 residues. Germline assignment: CDR1 SGHNT and CDR2 YENEEA.

The chain joins TRBV11-2 to TRBJ1-5, with 7 bases fitting TRBD1. Germline V gene sequence: CDR1 SGHAT, CDR2 FQNNGV. The CDR3 has 15 amino acids. Unmatched junction bases numbered 9, after V lost 1 base and J lost 9 bases. CDR3 sequence: CASSLAGQDGSPQHF. The CDR3 nucleotides read TGTGCCAGCAGCTTAGCCGGACAGGATGGATCGCCCCAGCATTTT.

The chain uses TRBV6-4 and TRBJ2-3; D perhaps matches TRBD2 (5 bases). The V gene lost 6 bases and the J gene lost 2 bases, with 9 bases spanning the gap. The CDR3 is 13 residues long. Germline CDR1 is MRHNA and CDR2 is SNTAGT. The CDR3 DNA sequence: TGTGCCAGCAGCCCGGGATTCACAGATACGCAGTATTTT. As protein: CASSPGFTDTQYF.

The chain carries TRBV10-1 and TRBJ2-6; D possibly corresponds to TRBD2 (5 bases). Trimming pared 1 base from V and 0 bases from J, leaving 10 bases between. The length of the CDR3 is 17 residues. Germline CDR1 is WNHNN and CDR2 is SYGVQD (reference sequence). The CDR3 sequence: CASSELTGLSGANVLTF. CDR3 DNA sequence: TGCGCCAGCAGTGAGTTGACTGGACTCTCTGGGGCCAACGTCCTGACTTTC.

Comment on this clone: Relative to the germline gene, one junction end is altered; a read error may explain this. The rearrangement uses TRBV2 and TRBJ1-6; D possibly corresponds to TRBD1 (6 bases). CDR1 and CDR2 from the germline V gene are SNHLY and FYNNEI. The CDR3 contains 16 residues. CDR3 loop: CASSEVPAGTISPLHF. CDR3 DNA: TGTGCCAGCAGCGAAGTCCCGGCCGGGACAATTTCACCCCTCCACTTT.

The chain joins TRBV5-1 to TRBJ1-5, with 7 positions matching TRBD1. Germline loops: CDR1 SGHRS, CDR2 YFSETQ. The CDR3 totals 14 residues. Trimming at V came to 4 bases and at J to 2 bases, leaving 3 bases not matched to a gene. CDR3 amino acids: CASSPGQGNQPQHF. DNA for the CDR3: TGCGCCAGCAGCCCCGGACAGGGCAATCAGCCCCAGCATTTT.

This clone was found once. This rearrangement joins TRBV7-8 to TRBJ1-4; possible D gene TRBD1, 6 bases. CDR3 length equals 15 residues. CDR1 and CDR2 (germline): SGHVS, FQNEAQ. Trimming took off 5 bases at V and 6 bases at J, with 16 bases between the two ends. The CDR3 spells CASSTYRDSDEKLFF. CDR3 DNA: TGTGCCAGCAGCACCTACAGGGATTCCGATGAAAAACTGTTTTTT.

This chain's CDR3 is CASRRQGDSPLHF. CDR3 coding DNA: TGCGCCAGCAGACGGCAGGGTGACTCACCCCTCCACTTT. The rearrangement uses TRBV5-1 and TRBJ1-6; D possibly corresponds to TRBD1 (5 bases). The CDR3 totals 13 residues. The germline gives CDR1 SGHRS, CDR2 YFSETQ. V lost 5 bases, J lost 10 bases, and 13 bases lay in between.

This sequence joins TRBV28 and TRBJ2-7; possibly TRBD1 for D (6 bases). Germline CDR1 is MDHEN and CDR2 is SYDVKM. The CDR3 loop spans 13 amino acids. With 4 bases removed from V and 5 bases from J, the gap between germline ends came to 12 bases. CDR3 region: CASSSLQGNEQYF. CDR3 DNA: TGTGCCAGCAGTTCCCTACAGGGAAACGAGCAGTACTTC.